The 20 T cell receptor beta chains in this list originate from one sample, sequenced in a study of shared clonotypes between healthy human individuals. Data came from immunoSEQ multiplex PCR; TCRdb stores just in-frame clones and leaves some out. The sample has a few hundred thousand clones, about nine tenths seen once; the top ten hold roughly 15%. The sequenced material came from memory CD8+ T cells sorted from blood. Subset denoted: CD45RO+ cells pooled with CCR7-negative TemRA cells. The receptors come from a man aged 18 to 30 in good health.

This chain links TRBV7-2 with TRBJ2-7; possibly TRBD2 for D (5 bases). Germline CDR1 SGHTA, CDR2 FQGNSA. This CDR3 is built from 16 residues. Between the trimmed V and J ends, which lost 2 bases and 0 bases, there was a span of 14 bases. DNA of the CDR3: TGTGCCAGCAGCTTAATGCCAGCGGCCTTCTCCTACGAGCAGTACTTC. Translated, it gives CASSLMPAAFSYEQYF.

The chain employs TRBV7-6 and TRBJ2-7; unclear D gene. The V gene's germline CDR1 is SGHVS and CDR2 FNYEAQ. The CDR3 loop spans 13 amino acids. The germline V and J ends were trimmed by 2 bases and 3 bases, with 8 bases remaining between them. The CDR3 protein is CASSLNRVYEQYF. For the CDR3, the DNA is TGTGCCAGCAGCTTAAACCGAGTCTACGAGCAGTACTTC.

The rearrangement uses TRBV7-6 and TRBJ2-7; D is unresolved. The CDR3 extends over 12 amino acids. Germline V CDR1 and CDR2: SGHVS, FNYEAQ. V gave up 1 base and J gave up 3 bases, with 4 bases separating them. This chain's CDR3 is CASSLDHYEQYF. The CDR3 region has the DNA TGTGCCAGCAGCTTAGACCACTACGAGCAGTACTTC.

The chain's CDR3 is CASSPRPWAEGLSGNTIYF. The DNA for the CDR3 is TGTGCCAGCAGCCCCCGCCCCTGGGCAGAGGGCCTTTCTGGAAACACCATATATTTT. The rearrangement uses TRBV7-9 and TRBJ1-3; D is unclear. Trimming shortened V by 5 bases and J by 1 base, and 24 bases separated the two germline ends. The CDR3 runs 19 residues. Looked up from germline, CDR1 is SEHNR and CDR2 is FQNEAQ (reference sequence).

This sequence joins TRBV6-1 and TRBJ2-1; D gene unclear. Trimming took off 5 bases at V and 10 bases at J, with 12 bases between the two ends. The CDR3 loop spans 12 amino acids. CDR1 is MNHNS and CDR2 is SASEGT in the germline V gene. CDR3 region: CASSPYSGEQFF. The CDR3 DNA sequence: TGTGCCAGCAGTCCTTACAGTGGCGAGCAGTTCTTC.

This rearrangement joins TRBV27 to TRBJ2-7; TRBD1 agrees at 8 bases. V was pared by 3 bases and J by 5 bases, with 9 bases of the junction left unmatched. The CDR3 covers 15 residues. In germline, CDR1 is MNHEY, CDR2 SMNVEV (reference sequence). Here the CDR3 DNA reads TGTGCCAGCAGTTTCGGGACAGGCCCCGGGGACGAGCAGTACTTC. Amino acid sequence: CASSFGTGPGDEQYF.

This clone was seen a single time. The chain links TRBV28 to TRBJ2-2, with 8 positions matching TRBD1. Germline CDR1 reads MDHEN; CDR2 reads SYDVKM. The V segment lost 3 bases and the J segment 4 bases; nucleotides outside the gene matches: 4. The CDR3 contains 15 residues. The CDR3 protein is CASSFFTGGTGELFF. DNA for the CDR3: TGTGCCAGCAGTTTTTTCACAGGGGGCACCGGGGAGCTGTTTTTT.

The chain employs TRBV5-1 and TRBJ1-6, with TRBD1 as a possible D gene (5 bases). CDR3 size: 16 residues. Germline CDR1 is SGHRS and CDR2 is YFSETQ. The V end lost 4 bases, the J end lost 5 bases, and 16 bases lay between the germline ends. The CDR3: CASSPHLTANNSPLHF. The CDR3 DNA sequence: TGCGCCAGCAGCCCACACCTGACAGCTAATAATTCACCCCTCCACTTT.

This rearrangement joins TRBV2 to TRBJ1-5; D is possibly TRBD1 (6 bases). CDR3 length equals 17 residues. V lost 6 bases and J 0 bases, leaving 18 bases between the germline ends. CDR1 and CDR2 from the germline V gene are SNHLY and FYNNEI. The CDR3 nucleotides read TGTGCCAGCAGCTCGGGGGGCAGGGCTCCTAGCAATCAGCCCCAGCATTTT. As protein: CASSSGGRAPSNQPQHF.

The rearrangement joins TRBV5-3 to TRBJ1-3, with TRBD1 matching 7 bases. TRBV5-3 is marked as an open reading frame, function uncertain. V was clipped by 4 bases and J by 4 bases; unmatched bases: 5. This CDR3 is built from 14 residues. CDR3 in amino acids: CARSTTGFGNTIYF. For the CDR3, the DNA is TGTGCCAGAAGCACGACAGGGTTCGGAAACACCATATATTTT.

The J gene is TRBJ1-5, the V gene TRBV4-3, with D uncertain. The V gene lost 0 bases and the J gene lost 6 bases, with 6 bases spanning the gap. The CDR3 contains 13 residues. CDR1 is LGHNA, CDR2 YSLEER, per germline. CDR3 bases: TGCGCCAGCAGCCAAGATTGGAGTCAGCCCCAGCATTTT. This gives the protein CASSQDWSQPQHF.

The genes are TRBV7-9 and TRBJ2-3; no definite D call. Germline V gene sequence: CDR1 SEHNR, CDR2 FQNEAQ (reference sequence). Trimming cost V 3 bases and J 5 bases, with 9 bases left between them. This CDR3 comprises 13 residues. CDR3 sequence reads: CASSFEVRDTQYF. CDR3 nucleotide sequence: TGTGCCAGCAGCTTCGAGGTGCGAGATACGCAGTATTTT.

The gene calls are TRBV19 and TRBJ1-1; TRBD1 aligns across 8 bases. Trimming removed 9 bases from V and 6 bases from J; junction bases left unmatched: 9. CDR3 length: 13 residues. CDR1 is LNHDA, CDR2 SQIVND, per germline (reference sequence). CDR3 nucleotide sequence: TGTGCCAGCGGGACAGGAAAATTTGCTGAAGCTTTCTTT. This sequence encodes CASGTGKFAEAFF.

This clone has ten or more counts. The same CDR3 is also encoded by other DNA sequences in this sample. V is TRBV13 and J is TRBJ2-7; TRBD1 matches at 11 bases. From germline, CDR1 is PRHDT and CDR2 FYEKMQ (reference sequence). The CDR3 has 14 amino acids. V shed 1 base and J 6 bases; nucleotides not matched to a gene: 2. The CDR3 region has the DNA TGTGCCAGCAGCTTAGAAGGGACAGGGGGCGAGCAGTACTTC. It codes for CASSLEGTGGEQYF.

The genes are TRBV5-4 and TRBJ2-7; 10 nucleotides align to TRBD1. There are 15 residues in the CDR3. The germline gives CDR1 SGHNT, CDR2 YYREEE (reference sequence). The trim removed 0 bases at V and 1 base at J, leaving 1 base unmatched. As DNA, the CDR3 is TGTGCCAGCAGCTTGGGGGACAGGGGTTCCTACGAGCAGTACTTC. Protein sequence: CASSLGDRGSYEQYF.

The V gene is TRBV19, the J gene TRBJ2-4, with 7 bases fitting TRBD1. The CDR3 has 17 amino acids. Germline CDR1 reads LNHDA; CDR2 reads SQIVND (reference sequence). With V trimmed by 2 bases and J by 6 bases, 13 bases remained unmatched. The CDR3 spells CASSILTGTADLNIQYF. DNA for the CDR3: TGTGCCAGTAGTATACTAACCGGGACAGCAGACCTAAACATTCAGTACTTC.

This clone came up a few times. This chain uses TRBV4-1 with TRBJ2-5; D possibly uses TRBD1 or TRBD2 (5 bases each). This CDR3 is 16 amino acids long. Between the trimmed V and J ends, which lost 0 bases and 1 base, there was a span of 12 bases. Germline values: CDR1 MGHRA, CDR2 YSYEKL. The CDR3 loop is CASSQEWGSVQETQYF. The DNA of the CDR3 is TGCGCCAGCAGCCAAGAATGGGGGTCGGTCCAAGAGACCCAGTACTTC.

The chain carries TRBV13 and TRBJ2-3; the D gene could be TRBD1 or TRBD2 (7 bases each). Per germline, CDR1 PRHDT and CDR2 FYEKMQ (reference sequence). CDR3 size: 16 residues. Between the trimmed V and J ends, which lost 5 bases and 3 bases, there was a span of 18 bases. The CDR3 sequence: CASSPPGGVVTDTQYF. In DNA, the CDR3 is TGTGCCAGCAGCCCCCCAGGGGGGGTCGTAACAGATACGCAGTATTTT.

CDR3 sequence reads: CSVEGTEAYEQYF. DNA for the CDR3: TGCAGCGTTGAAGGGACAGAAGCCTACGAGCAGTACTTC. The V call is TRBV29-1, the J call TRBJ2-7; the D gene is possibly TRBD1 (6 bases). The V gene's germline CDR1 is SQVTM and CDR2 ANQGSEA. V lost 1 base and J 2 bases, leaving 9 bases between the germline ends. This CDR3 contains 13 residues.

This clone has only a few counts. The J gene is TRBJ2-7, the V gene TRBV7-9; D possibly matches TRBD1 or TRBD2 (5 bases each). The germline V gene has CDR1 SEHNR and CDR2 FQNEAQ (reference sequence). This CDR3 has 16 residues. V gave up 3 bases and J gave up 2 bases, with 17 bases separating them. The CDR3 DNA follows: TGTGCCAGCAGCTTGGTGAGCAGGGACCCTACCTACGAGCAGTACTTC. Translation gives CASSLVSRDPTYEQYF.